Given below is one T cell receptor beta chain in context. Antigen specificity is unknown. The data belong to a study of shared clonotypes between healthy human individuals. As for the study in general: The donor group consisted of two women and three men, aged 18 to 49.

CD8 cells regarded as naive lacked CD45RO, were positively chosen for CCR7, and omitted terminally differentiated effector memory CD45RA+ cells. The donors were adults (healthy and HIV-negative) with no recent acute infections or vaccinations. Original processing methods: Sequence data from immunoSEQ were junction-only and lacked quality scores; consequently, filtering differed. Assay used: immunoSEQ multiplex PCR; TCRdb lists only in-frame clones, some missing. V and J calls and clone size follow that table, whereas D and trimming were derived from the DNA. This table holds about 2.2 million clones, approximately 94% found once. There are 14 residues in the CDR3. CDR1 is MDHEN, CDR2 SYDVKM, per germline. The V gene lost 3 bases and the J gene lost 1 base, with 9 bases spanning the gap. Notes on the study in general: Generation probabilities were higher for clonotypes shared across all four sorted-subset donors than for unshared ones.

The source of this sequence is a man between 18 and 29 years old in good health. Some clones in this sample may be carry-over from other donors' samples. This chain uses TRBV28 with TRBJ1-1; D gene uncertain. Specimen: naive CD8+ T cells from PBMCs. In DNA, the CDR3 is TGTGCCAGCAGTTTCCCTTTTTCGAACACTGAAGCTTTCTTT. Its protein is CASSFPFSNTEAFF.